These 29 T cell receptor beta chains were all obtained from the same sample, sequenced in a study of identical twins. One entry per CDR3 protein, called by TCRdb with MiXCR from the 5' RACE reads. The sample shows around 510,000 distinct CDR3 sequences, 13% to 15% of them seen only once. These data also formed part of another study, on yellow fever vaccine responses in identical twins.

Material: CD4+ T cells sorted from blood. The receptors originated from a woman in her late teens or twenties in good health.

This clonotype showed up just a few times. This chain connects TRBV7-8 to TRBJ2-1; 10 nucleotides align to TRBD2. The V and J ends lost 6 bases and 4 bases, in that order; junction bases with no gene match: 9. The CDR3 covers 16 residues. Germline CDR1 SGHVS, CDR2 FQNEAQ. The CDR3 sequence: CASSPKLAGTYNEQFF. CDR3 sequence (DNA): TGTGCCAGCAGTCCAAAACTAGCGGGAACGTACAATGAGCAGTTCTTC.

J is TRBJ2-3 and V is TRBV12-3 or TRBV12-4; D is perhaps TRBD1 or TRBD2 (7 bases each). The CDR3 runs to 16 residues. V was shortened by 6 bases and J by 2 bases, with 18 bases between the two germline ends. The CDR3 sequence: CASRWGEGTVTDTQYF. The CDR3 bases are TGTGCCAGCAGATGGGGGGAGGGGACAGTCACAGATACGCAGTATTTT.

The gene calls are TRBV25-1 and TRBJ1-4; D is unresolved. From germline, CDR1 is MGHDK and CDR2 SYGVNS. The CDR3 has 12 residues. The V gene lost 4 bases and the J gene lost 10 bases, with 10 bases spanning the gap. CDR3 protein: CASSVRPGKLFF. The CDR3 region has the DNA TGTGCCAGCAGTGTTCGGCCGGGAAAACTGTTTTTT. The full variable domain, with the rest looked up from reference TRBV25-1 and TRBJ1-4, is EADIYQTPRYLVIGTGKKITLECSQTMGHDKMYWYQQDPGMELHLIHYSYGVNSTEKGDLSSESTVSRIRTEHFPLTLESARPSHTSQYLCASSVRPGKLFFGSGTQLSVL.

The DNA of the CDR3 is TGCGCCAGCAGCTTCGGGGTGGATACGCAGTATTTT. Encoded protein: CASSFGVDTQYF. The J gene is TRBJ2-3, the V gene TRBV5-1; possible D gene TRBD2, 5 bases. CDR1 is SGHRS, CDR2 YFSETQ, per germline. Trimming took 2 bases from V and 6 from J, leaving 7 bases between them. This CDR3 has 12 residues.

This clonotype was detected only a few times. The chain employs TRBV27 and TRBJ2-5; 13 bases agree with TRBD2. The CDR3 is 15 amino acids. Looked up from germline, CDR1 is MNHEY and CDR2 is SMNVEV (reference sequence). V lost 3 bases, J lost 7 bases, and 5 bases stayed unmatched. CDR3 sequence (DNA): TGTGCCAGCAGTTTGGGACTAGCGGGACTCGGGACCCAGTACTTC. Its protein is CASSLGLAGLGTQYF.

This clonotype was seen only a few times. The V gene is TRBV7-8, the J gene TRBJ2-3; TRBD1 or TRBD2 may be the D gene (5 bases each). V shed 4 bases and J shed 6 bases, with 20 bases lying between them. The CDR3 is 16 residues long. The V gene's germline CDR1 is SGHVS and CDR2 FQNEAQ. CDR3: CASSSDAGTYQDTQYF. CDR3 in DNA: TGTGCCAGCAGCTCCGACGCAGGGACCTACCAGGATACGCAGTATTTT.

V gene TRBV20-1 combines with J gene TRBJ2-7, with a weak D call TRBD2 (5 bases). CDR1 DFQATT and CDR2 SNEGSKA come from the germline V gene (reference sequence). The CDR3 runs to 13 residues. V lost 6 bases to trimming and J lost 4 bases, with 16 bases between them. In DNA form, the CDR3 reads TGCAGTGCCGGGTGGGGTCCGGGGTACGAGCAGTACTTC. It yields the protein CSAGWGPGYEQYF.

Only a few counts were recorded for this clonotype. The chain carries TRBV11-1 and TRBJ2-1; 10 nucleotides agree with TRBD2. Trimming cost V 2 bases and J 5 bases; bases outside gene matches: 21. The length of the CDR3 is 21 residues. The germline gives CDR1 SGHAT, CDR2 FQDESV (reference sequence). CDR3 nucleotides: TGTGCCAGCAGCTTAACTAAGTCAGCTACTAGCGGGACCCGCGGGGACAATGAGCAGTTCTTC. As protein: CASSLTKSATSGTRGDNEQFF. The complete variable domain, with remaining parts taken from reference TRBV11-1 and TRBJ2-1, reads EAEVAQSPRYKITEKSQAVAFWCDPISGHATLYWYRQILGQGPELLVQFQDESVVDDSQLPKDRFSAERLKGVDSTLKIQPAELGDSAMYLCASSLTKSATSGTRGDNEQFFGPGTRLTVL.

This chain's CDR3 is CASSLERGDYGYTF. The CDR3 DNA sequence: TGTGCCAGCAGCTTAGAGAGGGGGGACTATGGCTACACCTTC. V is TRBV7-2 and J is TRBJ1-2, with a tentative D call TRBD1 (6 bases). From germline, CDR1 is SGHTA and CDR2 FQGNSA. This CDR3 spans 14 amino acids. Trimming pared 1 base from V and 3 bases from J, leaving 9 bases between.

The table lists this clonotype with a few counts. The chain employs TRBV5-1 and TRBJ1-4; no firm D call. Germline V lookup: CDR1 SGHRS, CDR2 YFSETQ. Trimming shortened V by 3 bases and J by 7 bases, and 19 bases separated the two germline ends. This CDR3 has 16 amino acids. The CDR3 nucleotides read TGCGCCAGCAGCTCAGGTACAGTGCGTCGCGGTGAAAAACTGTTTTTT. It is translated as CASSSGTVRRGEKLFF.

This clonotype was observed a few times. The genes are TRBV2 and TRBJ2-7; no firm D call. CDR1 SNHLY and CDR2 FYNNEI come from the germline V gene. The CDR3 runs 14 residues. V lost 1 base to trimming and J lost 0 bases, with 7 bases between them. The CDR3 region has the DNA TGTGCCAGCAGTGAAGACCTCTCCTCCTACGAGCAGTACTTC. Protein: CASSEDLSSYEQYF.

The sample holds a few counts of this clonotype. The CDR3 nucleotides are TGTGCTAGTGGTTTGGTACGTAGGGTAGAGGGACAAGGCCGCTTTGAGCAGTTCTTC. Its translation: CASGLVRRVEGQGRFEQFF. The gene calls are TRBV12-5 and TRBJ2-1; TRBD1 might be the D (6 bases). Trimming removed 0 bases from V and 9 bases from J, with 27 bases in between. This CDR3 has 19 amino acids. Looked up from germline, CDR1 is LGHNT and CDR2 is FRNRAP.

In its sample, this clonotype was seen many times. J is TRBJ2-1 and V is TRBV12-3 or TRBV12-4, with a tentative D call TRBD2 (6 bases). The germline V and J ends were trimmed by 3 bases and 4 bases, with 16 bases remaining between them. This CDR3 has 16 residues. The CDR3 sequence is CASSLGSRDFYNEQFF. DNA for the CDR3: TGTGCCAGCAGTTTGGGATCCCGGGACTTTTACAATGAGCAGTTCTTC.

This chain uses TRBV12-3 or TRBV12-4 with TRBJ1-1; D unclear. The CDR3 spans 15 residues. V was pared by 6 bases and J by 1 base, with 15 bases between. CDR3 nucleotides: TGTGCCAGCAGCGCGCCGTTCGGGGAGAACACTGAAGCTTTCTTT. Its translation: CASSAPFGENTEAFF.

The table lists this clonotype with many counts. The rearrangement links TRBV28 to TRBJ2-3; TRBD2 agrees at 8 bases. Germline CDR1 is MDHEN and CDR2 is SYDVKM. This CDR3 has 14 amino acids. The V and J ends lost 5 bases and 2 bases, in that order; junction bases with no gene match: 3. CDR3 protein: CASSQAGVTDTQYF. The CDR3 coding sequence is TGTGCCAGCAGTCAAGCGGGGGTCACAGATACGCAGTATTTT.

This clonotype has more than one count but fewer than ten. This sequence joins TRBV4-3 and TRBJ2-1; 7 nucleotides line up with TRBD2. V gave up 1 base and J gave up 7 bases; unmatched junction bases: 13. Germline V gene sequence: CDR1 LGHNA, CDR2 YSLEER. The CDR3 consists of 17 residues. CDR3 DNA sequence: TGCGCCAGCAGCCAAGCCATCGGGGGAGCGGGATTAAATGAGCAGTTCTTC. Its translation: CASSQAIGGAGLNEQFF.

The V and J genes are TRBV24-1 and TRBJ2-3; perhaps TRBD1 as D (5 bases). Trimming stripped 5 bases from V and 2 bases from J, with 10 bases between. CDR3 length: 14 amino acids. The germline V gene has CDR1 KGHDR and CDR2 SFDVKD. CDR3 bases: TGTGCCACCAGTGTTGCGACAGCCACAGATACGCAGTATTTT. It codes for CATSVATATDTQYF.

Only a few counts were recorded for this clonotype. V gene TRBV4-2 combines with J gene TRBJ2-3; D is uncertain. CDR3 length: 13 residues. Per the germline V gene, CDR1 is LGHNA and CDR2 is YNFKEQ. Trimming removed 2 bases at V and 4 bases at J, with 7 bases between. The CDR3 nucleotides are TGTGCCAGCAGCCAATATATCCCAGATACGCAGTATTTT. Its translation: CASSQYIPDTQYF.

There are a few counts of this clonotype. The chain joins TRBV10-3 to TRBJ2-1; D perhaps matches TRBD1 (6 bases). Trimming left V 5 bases short and J 7 bases short, with 9 bases between. Germline lookup yields CDR1 ENHRY and CDR2 SYGVKD. The CDR3 has 12 amino acids. Here the CDR3 DNA reads TGTGCCATCAGTACCACAGGGAATGAGCAGTTCTTC. Protein sequence: CAISTTGNEQFF.

This clonotype showed up just a few times. The gene calls are TRBV25-1 and TRBJ2-2; D is tentatively TRBD1 or TRBD2 (6 bases each). This CDR3 is built from 16 residues. The V and J ends lost 3 bases and 4 bases respectively, with 15 bases between them. Germline V gene sequence: CDR1 MGHDK, CDR2 SYGVNS. This CDR3 is CASSEGGQFFTGELFF. DNA of the CDR3: TGTGCCAGCAGTGAGGGGGGCCAGTTCTTCACCGGGGAGCTGTTTTTT.

The V call is TRBV6-1, the J call TRBJ2-1; D not resolved. The CDR3 loop spans 13 amino acids. Germline values: CDR1 MNHNS, CDR2 SASEGT. Trimming removed 3 bases from V and 5 bases from J, with 8 bases in between. The CDR3 spells CASSDTVNNEQFF. The CDR3 nucleotides read TGTGCCAGCAGTGATACAGTGAACAATGAGCAGTTCTTC.

This chain joins TRBV10-3 and TRBJ2-1; 7 positions match TRBD2. V trimming: 3 bases; J trimming: 9 bases; junction bases outside the gene matches: 8. CDR3 length equals 14 residues. CDR1 and CDR2 from the germline V gene are ENHRY and SYGVKD. The CDR3 protein is CAISDRTSGGEQFF. The CDR3 region has the DNA TGTGCCATCAGTGACCGGACTAGTGGGGGTGAGCAGTTCTTC.

This clonotype was found a few times. V gene TRBV6-5 combines with J gene TRBJ1-5; D gene unclear. CDR3 length: 16 amino acids. Trimming removed 0 bases at V and 3 bases at J, with 12 bases between. From germline, CDR1 is MNHEY and CDR2 SVGAGI. The CDR3 sequence: CASSYSAFAINQPQHF. Written as DNA, the CDR3 is TGTGCCAGCAGTTACTCTGCTTTTGCTATCAATCAGCCCCAGCATTTT.

This chain connects TRBV7-9 to TRBJ2-7; D call uncertain. CDR3 length equals 13 residues. Germline loops: CDR1 SEHNR, CDR2 FQNEAQ (reference sequence). The germline V and J ends were trimmed by 1 base and 4 bases, with 8 bases remaining between them. CDR3 coding DNA: TGTGCCAGCAGCTTAGATTGGGTATACGAGCAGTACTTC. It is translated as CASSLDWVYEQYF. Looking up the rest from reference TRBV7-9 and TRBJ2-7 gives the full variable domain: DTGVSQNPRHKITKRGQNVTFRCDPISEHNRLYWYRQTLGQGPEFLTYFQNEAQLEKSRLLSDRFSAERPKGSFSTLEIQRTEQGDSAMYLCASSLDWVYEQYFGPGTRLTVT.

The chain combines TRBV28 with TRBJ2-7; D is undetermined. Germline V CDR1 and CDR2: MDHEN, SYDVKM. Deletions cut 8 bases from V and 2 bases from J, with 13 bases between. CDR3 length equals 13 residues. The CDR3 coding sequence is TGTGCCAGCGCCACCCCACCAGCCTACGAGCAGTACTTC. This translates into CASATPPAYEQYF.

The chain uses TRBV28 and TRBJ2-7; 9 bases agree with TRBD1. Trimming cost V 3 bases and J 4 bases; bases outside gene matches: 4. The CDR3 runs to 14 residues. Germline-derived CDR1 and CDR2 are MDHEN and SYDVKM. CDR3 in amino acids: CASSFGGTGYEQYF. The DNA of the CDR3 is TGTGCCAGCAGTTTTGGGGGGACAGGGTACGAGCAGTACTTC.

The chain joins TRBV5-8 to TRBJ2-1; D gene unclear. This CDR3 spans 15 amino acids. CDR1 SGHTS and CDR2 YDEGEE come from the germline V gene. V was clipped by 4 bases and J by 5 bases, with 16 bases between them. CDR3 nucleotide sequence: TGTGCCAGCAGCCCGGGTCGCAGGAGAAACAATGAGCAGTTCTTC. This gives the protein CASSPGRRRNNEQFF.

The V gene is TRBV2, the J gene TRBJ1-1, with a possible D match to TRBD1 (5 bases). Germline CDR1 and CDR2: SNHLY and FYNNEI. This CDR3 region has 13 residues. V dropped 4 bases and J dropped 4 bases, with 10 bases sitting between them. The CDR3 DNA reads TGTGCCAGCAGTGGGGGGGGGAGCACTGAAGCTTTCTTT. This translates into CASSGGGSTEAFF.

The V call is TRBV5-1, the J call TRBJ2-5; TRBD2 aligns across 11 bases. With 3 bases clipped from V and 5 bases from J, the junction kept 9 bases outside the gene matches. Per the germline V gene, CDR1 is SGHRS and CDR2 is YFSETQ. CDR3 length equals 16 residues. CDR3 in amino acids: CASSSQLAGGPETQYF. CDR3 nucleotides: TGCGCCAGCAGCTCACAATTAGCGGGGGGGCCGGAGACCCAGTACTTC.